This T cell receptor beta chain is from a study of shared clonotypes between healthy human individuals. Study-level information: CD4 naive and CD4 memory each took three plates per donor, while CD8 naive took two and CD8 memory one.

V was pared by 0 bases and J by 3 bases, with 15 bases between. CDR3 length: 16 residues. Germline values: CDR1 GTSNPN, CDR2 SVGIG (reference sequence). To note about this clone: The antigen remains unidentified.

Each subset's genomic DNA was split evenly across several immunoSEQ plates. TCRdb's copy holds only in-frame clones and misses some; the assay was immunoSEQ multiplex PCR. The data show about 2.4 million clones, with roughly nine tenths seen just once and roughly 0.14% held by the top ten. Points from the study as a whole: Across subsets, estimated richness was generally greater for naive than for memory populations.

The receptor's source is a man aged 18 to 29 in good health. This chain links TRBV30 with TRBJ2-1; a weak D match, TRBD1 (6 bases). Sequenced: naive CD4+ T cells sorted from blood. Subset reported: CD45RA+ positively selected. This CDR3 reads CAWSVQRGISYNEQFF. CDR3 nucleotides: TGTGCCTGGAGTGTACAAAGGGGGATAAGCTACAATGAGCAGTTCTTC.